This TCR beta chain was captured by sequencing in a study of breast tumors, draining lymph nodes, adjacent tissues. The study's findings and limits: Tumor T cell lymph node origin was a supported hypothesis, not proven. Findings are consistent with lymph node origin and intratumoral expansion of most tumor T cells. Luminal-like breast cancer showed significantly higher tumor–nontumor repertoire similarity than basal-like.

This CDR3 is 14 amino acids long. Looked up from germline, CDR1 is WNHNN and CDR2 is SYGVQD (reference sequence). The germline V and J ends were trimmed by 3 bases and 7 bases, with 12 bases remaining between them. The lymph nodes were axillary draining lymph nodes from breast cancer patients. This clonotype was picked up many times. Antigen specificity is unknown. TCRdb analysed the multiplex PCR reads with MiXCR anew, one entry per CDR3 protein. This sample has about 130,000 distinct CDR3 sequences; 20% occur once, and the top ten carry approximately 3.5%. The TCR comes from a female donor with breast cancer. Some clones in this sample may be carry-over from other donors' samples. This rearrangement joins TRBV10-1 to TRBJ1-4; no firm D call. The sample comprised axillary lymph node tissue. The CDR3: CASSEGLGSEKLFF. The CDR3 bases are TGCGCCAGCAGTGAAGGCCTCGGGAGTGAAAAACTGTTTTTT.